This T cell receptor beta chain emerged from a study of blood T cells in healthy people across ages. V dropped 4 bases and J dropped 4 bases, with 19 bases sitting between them. This CDR3 comprises 17 residues. The germline V gene has CDR1 KGHDR and CDR2 SFDVKD. Then a second PCR, running roughly 7 to 11 cycles, was carried out with a sample-barcoded 5' primer and a J-beta primer mix. A single record per CDR3 protein comes from TCRdb applying MiXCR to the 5' RACE reads. The repertoire holds about 900,000 distinct CDR3 sequences, with less than 80% as singletons. In regard to this clonotype: Its antigen is currently unknown.

Study results and caveats: It was held that the diversity estimates obtained from one million T cells were underestimates. TCR beta diversity was tightly associated with the proportion of naive T cells. Not knowing donor CMV status may have confounded expanded clonotype changes.

This clonotype was obtained from a young man in good health. The material sequenced was blood. The chain is built from TRBV24-1 and TRBJ2-1; tentative D call: TRBD1 (6 bases). Here the CDR3 DNA reads TGTGCCACCAGTGACCTTTATAGTTCCACAGGGTACAATGAGCAGTTCTTC. Residues: CATSDLYSSTGYNEQFF.